This is a list of T cell receptor beta chains from one sample in a study of T cells in Graves' hyperthyroidism and ophthalmopathy. From the multiplex PCR reads, TCRdb called clonotypes with MiXCR, one entry per CDR3 protein. The sample shows approximately 300,000 distinct CDR3 sequences, about 15% of them seen only once. The sequencing sample was made of blood. These receptors originate from a woman in her sixties with Graves' ophthalmopathy. Both conserved end residues are part of each CDR3. Each record gives: clone size, J gene, D gene, V gene, CDR3 protein, CDR3 DNA. A D gene is named only where the DNA matches it firmly. The size of a clone is reported for some rows only, either as once, few or many, or as a class for expanded clones.

size: few
J: TRBJ1-6
D: TRBD1
V: TRBV9
CDR3: CASTGQGNFDSPLHF
DNA: TGTGCCAGCACCGGACAGGGAAATTTTGATTCACCCCTCCACTTT

size: few
J: TRBJ2-3
D: -
V: TRBV5-6
CDR3: CASTWAPGADTQYF
DNA: TGTGCCAGCACATGGGCTCCAGGAGCAGATACGCAGTATTTT

size: few
J: TRBJ2-3
D: TRBD1
V: TRBV20-1
CDR3: CSARISGGPTDTQYF
DNA: TGCAGTGCTAGAATCTCAGGGGGCCCCACAGATACGCAGTATTTT

size: many
J: TRBJ1-1
D: TRBD1
V: TRBV5-6
CDR3: CASSSRDRRNTEAFF
DNA: TGTGCCAGCAGCTCACGGGACAGGAGGAACACTGAAGCTTTCTTT

size: once
J: TRBJ2-1
D: -
V: TRBV6-1
CDR3: CASSEGYRTTYNEQFF
DNA: TGTGCCAGCAGCGAAGGGTATCGGACGACCTACAATGAGCAGTTCTTC

size: -
J: TRBJ2-1
D: TRBD2
V: TRBV19
CDR3: CASSGGGYNEQFF
DNA: TGTGCCAGCAGCGGGGGGGGTTACAATGAGCAGTTCTTC

size: few
J: TRBJ1-2
D: -
V: TRBV24-1
CDR3: CATSAPGGGGIYGYTF
DNA: TGTGCCACCAGCGCCCCCGGGGGCGGGGGGATCTATGGCTACACCTTC

size: many
J: TRBJ2-1
D: -
V: TRBV11-2
CDR3: CAGAVGANNEQFF
DNA: TGTGCCGGGGCGGTTGGCGCGAACAATGAGCAGTTCTTC

size: many
J: TRBJ1-2
D: -
V: TRBV28
CDR3: CASTSGAATYGYTF
DNA: TGTGCCAGCACCTCTGGGGCAGCCACCTATGGCTACACCTTC

size: once
J: TRBJ1-2
D: -
V: TRBV19
CDR3: CASNRGFLNGYTF
DNA: TGTGCCAGTAATAGGGGATTTCTTAATGGCTACACCTTC

size: many
J: TRBJ1-1
D: -
V: TRBV4-3
CDR3: CASSQEVGTEAFF
DNA: TGCGCCAGCAGCCAAGAGGTGGGCACTGAAGCTTTCTTT

size: many
J: TRBJ1-2
D: -
V: TRBV20-1
CDR3: CSARDVNGNYGYTF
DNA: TGCAGTGCTAGAGATGTCAACGGTAACTATGGCTACACCTTC

size: -
J: TRBJ2-4
D: -
V: TRBV6-1
CDR3: CASSTLGGVAKNIQYF
DNA: TGTGCCAGCAGCACCCTGGGGGGTGTAGCCAAAAACATTCAGTACTTC

size: -
J: TRBJ2-2
D: -
V: TRBV20-1
CDR3: CSANTGNTGELFF
DNA: TGCAGTGCAAATACAGGGAACACCGGGGAGCTGTTTTTT

size: many
J: TRBJ1-2
D: TRBD1
V: TRBV10-3
CDR3: CAISRDRAGYTF
DNA: TGTGCCATCAGCCGGGACAGGGCGGGCTACACCTTC

size: few
J: TRBJ1-5
D: TRBD1
V: TRBV19
CDR3: CASKSSDFDGQGALDQPQHF
DNA: TGTGCCAGTAAATCATCCGATTTTGATGGACAGGGGGCGTTAGATCAGCCCCAGCATTTT

size: many
J: TRBJ2-5
D: -
V: TRBV7-9
CDR3: CASSLGAEQETQYF
DNA: TGTGCCAGCAGCTTAGGGGCAGAGCAAGAGACCCAGTACTTC

size: -
J: TRBJ1-1
D: -
V: TRBV7-2
CDR3: CASSLTRTQDEAFF
DNA: TGTGCCAGCAGCTTAACGAGGACGCAAGATGAAGCTTTCTTT

size: many
J: TRBJ2-3
D: TRBD2
V: TRBV18
CDR3: CASSLVGTSKLDTQYF
DNA: TGTGCCAGCTCACTCGTCGGGACTAGCAAACTAGATACGCAGTATTTT

size: few
J: TRBJ1-1
D: -
V: TRBV6-5
CDR3: CASSYGQEAFF
DNA: TGTGCCAGCAGTTACGGGCAGGAAGCTTTCTTT

size: many
J: TRBJ1-2
D: -
V: TRBV20-1
CDR3: CSARIGGSYGYTF
DNA: TGCAGTGCTAGAATAGGTGGAAGCTATGGCTACACCTTC

size: many
J: TRBJ1-1
D: -
V: TRBV20-1
CDR3: CSVRPRTDTEAFF
DNA: TGCAGTGTCAGGCCACGGACCGACACTGAAGCTTTCTTT

size: many
J: TRBJ2-7
D: TRBD1
V: TRBV11-2
CDR3: CASRLTRGQVSYEQYF
DNA: TGTGCCAGCAGGCTAACGCGTGGACAGGTATCGTACGAGCAGTACTTC

size: many
J: TRBJ1-4
D: TRBD1
V: TRBV3-1
CDR3: CASSYGTGTNEKLFF
DNA: TGTGCCAGCAGCTACGGGACAGGGACTAATGAAAAACTGTTTTTT

size: many
J: TRBJ2-1
D: -
V: TRBV18
CDR3: CASSPQRDEQFF
DNA: TGTGCCAGCTCACCACAGCGCGATGAGCAGTTCTTC

size: many
J: TRBJ1-1
D: TRBD1
V: TRBV4-3
CDR3: CASSQESGTGFFTEAFF
DNA: TGCGCCAGCAGCCAAGAATCCGGGACAGGGTTTTTCACTGAAGCTTTCTTT

size: many
J: TRBJ1-2
D: -
V: TRBV2
CDR3: CASSDVAGYGYTF
DNA: TGTGCCAGCAGTGATGTGGCCGGCTATGGCTACACCTTC

size: -
J: TRBJ2-5
D: TRBD2
V: TRBV7-2
CDR3: CASSSLTSGGPSQYF
DNA: TGTGCCAGCAGCTCCCTGACTAGCGGGGGACCCTCACAGTACTTC

size: many
J: TRBJ2-7
D: TRBD2
V: TRBV28
CDR3: CASRSFGGAYEQYF
DNA: TGTGCCAGCCGATCCTTCGGGGGGGCCTACGAGCAGTACTTC

size: -
J: TRBJ2-7
D: -
V: TRBV11-2
CDR3: CASSLVVSRGSYEQYF
DNA: TGTGCCAGCAGCTTAGTCGTCTCCAGGGGTTCGTACGAGCAGTACTTC

size: -
J: TRBJ2-1
D: TRBD2
V: TRBV20-1
CDR3: CSASRRAGPPNEQFF
DNA: TGCAGTGCCAGCAGAAGAGCGGGACCTCCCAATGAGCAGTTCTTC

size: many
J: TRBJ2-3
D: -
V: TRBV20-1
CDR3: CSARDPHTDTQYF
DNA: TGCAGTGCTAGAGACCCGCACACAGATACGCAGTATTTT